The TCR beta chain under discussion was sequenced for a study of metastatic and nonmetastatic thyroid tumors. Across the study: Repertoire data that came from the blood and tumor or nodule tissue of malignant and benign thyroid patients were compared.

Germline V gene sequence: CDR1 MNHEY, CDR2 SMNVEV (reference sequence). This CDR3 spans 14 amino acids. Trimming stripped 3 bases from V and 5 bases from J, with 13 bases between. This clone was seen at least ten times. Its antigen is as yet unknown. Each patient went into thyroid surgery without having received any treatment. Per the authors' pipeline: A classifier of distant metastasis in papillary thyroid cancer was built from CDR3 differences (across clinicopathological groups). TCRdb re-analyzed the PCR reads using MiXCR. The V and J calls reflect TCRdb's pipeline rather than the authors' work. The table records 65,000 to 70,000 clones, 13% to 15% of them present only once. Regarding the study as a whole: The study reportedly found significantly higher TCR beta diversity in malignant thyroid tumors than benign nodules, in blood and tumor.

The sample taken for sequencing was blood. This chain connects TRBV27 to TRBJ1-1, with D tentatively TRBD1 (6 bases). The TCR sequence derives from a male donor with papillary thyroid cancer or a benign thyroid nodule (not recorded which). Some clones in this sample may be carry-over from other donors' samples. The CDR3 protein is CASSFGGASTEAFF. The CDR3 DNA sequence: TGTGCCAGCAGTTTTGGGGGGGCGAGTACTGAAGCTTTCTTT.